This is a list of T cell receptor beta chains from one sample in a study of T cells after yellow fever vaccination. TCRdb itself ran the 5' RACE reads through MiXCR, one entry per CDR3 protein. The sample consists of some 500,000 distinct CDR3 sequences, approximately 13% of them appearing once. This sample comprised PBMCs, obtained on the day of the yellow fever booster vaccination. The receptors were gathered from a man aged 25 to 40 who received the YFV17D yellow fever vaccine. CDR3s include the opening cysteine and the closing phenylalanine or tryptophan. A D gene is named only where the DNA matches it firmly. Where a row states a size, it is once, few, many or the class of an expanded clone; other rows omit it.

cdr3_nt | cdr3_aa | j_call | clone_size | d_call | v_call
TGTGCCAGCAGTTTTACTAGCGGTGGGTCCGACGAGCAGTACTTC | CASSFTSGGSDEQYF | TRBJ2-7 | few | TRBD2 | TRBV12-3/TRBV12-4
TGCGCCAGCAGCCAGAGGACTAGCGGGGACACCGGGGAGCTGTTTTTT | CASSQRTSGDTGELFF | TRBJ2-2 | . | TRBD2 | TRBV4-3
TGTGCCAGCAGCTTAGCCGGGAGGATGAGCACTGAAGCTTTCTTT | CASSLAGRMSTEAFF | TRBJ1-1 | . | . | TRBV7-9
TGTGCCAGCACCACACCCGGACAGGGAAAAGGTGGCTACACCTTC | CASTTPGQGKGGYTF | TRBJ1-2 | few | TRBD1 | TRBV12-3/TRBV12-4
TGTGCCAGCAGTCGTTACGAAGACACCAACTATGGCTACACCTTC | CASSRYEDTNYGYTF | TRBJ1-2 | few | . | TRBV7-8
TGTGCCACCACTTCAGGGGGTTTCGGTAACACCGGGGAGCTGTTTTTT | CATTSGGFGNTGELFF | TRBJ2-2 | few | TRBD1 | TRBV24-1
TGCGCCAGCAGCTCACAAGCGGGAGGGCCCTACAATGAGCAGTTCTTC | CASSSQAGGPYNEQFF | TRBJ2-1 | few | TRBD2 | TRBV5-1
TGTGCCAGCAGCTTGGAAGGGGCCTATAATTCACCCCTCCACTTT | CASSLEGAYNSPLHF | TRBJ1-6 | . | . | TRBV5-6
TGTGCCAGCAGTCACAGGGGCACCACAGATACGCAGTATTTT | CASSHRGTTDTQYF | TRBJ2-3 | few | TRBD1 | TRBV6-5
TGTGCCAGCAGCGGCGGCGGGACAGGGGTCGTAATGAACACTGAAGCTTTCTTT | CASSGGGTGVVMNTEAFF | TRBJ1-1 | many | TRBD1 | TRBV7-8
TGCGCCAGCGGGCGGGAGGGCCCACCCTACGAGCAGTACTTC | CASGREGPPYEQYF | TRBJ2-7 | many | TRBD2 | TRBV10-2
TGTGCCTGGAGGGGACAGGGGGCGGAAGATACGCAGTATTTT | CAWRGQGAEDTQYF | TRBJ2-3 | . | TRBD1 | TRBV30
TGCAGTGGGGAAGGGAATGAGCAGTTCTTC | CSGEGNEQFF | TRBJ2-1 | . | . | TRBV20-1
TGTGCCACCAGGGATGGACGGTCCCAGGGGGAGCTGTTTTTT | CATRDGRSQGELFF | TRBJ2-2 | few | . | TRBV24-1
TGTGCCAGCTCACCACCCACTAGCGGGAGTAAGCATGAGCAGTTCTTC | CASSPPTSGSKHEQFF | TRBJ2-1 | . | TRBD2 | TRBV18
TGTGCCAGTAGTATCGGAGATACGCAGTATTTT | CASSIGDTQYF | TRBJ2-3 | many | . | TRBV19
TGTGCCAGCAGCTTACTGTTTAGCGGCACCGGGGAGCTGTTTTTT | CASSLLFSGTGELFF | TRBJ2-2 | . | . | TRBV7-2
TGTGCCACTTCTTTTAGCGGGAACACCGGGGAGCTGTTTTTT | CATSFSGNTGELFF | TRBJ2-2 | few | . | TRBV6-2/TRBV6-3
TGTGCCAGCAGCTTAGTTGTGGGAGAAGCCGGGGAGCTGTTTTTT | CASSLVVGEAGELFF | TRBJ2-2 | few | . | TRBV7-9
TGTGCCAGTAGTATCGGCCGCGCGCAGTACTTC | CASSIGRAQYF | TRBJ2-7 | . | . | TRBV19
TGTGCCAGCAGTTCCCAGATCAATCAGCCCCAGCATTTT | CASSSQINQPQHF | TRBJ1-5 | . | . | TRBV12-3/TRBV12-4
TGTGCCAGCAGCCCGTTTCCAAGACAGGGTTTGAGGAACGATGAGCAGTTCTTC | CASSPFPRQGLRNDEQFF | TRBJ2-1 | few | TRBD1 | TRBV7-3
TGTGCCAGCAGCTCCTGGGACGGAGGAAATAATGAAAAACTGTTTTTT | CASSSWDGGNNEKLFF | TRBJ1-4 | . | . | TRBV7-9
TGCAGTGCTAGAAGGGTGGCGAACACCGGGGAGCTGTTTTTT | CSARRVANTGELFF | TRBJ2-2 | once | . | TRBV20-1
TGTGCCAGCAGCGTAGAGAGTAATGGGCTACAGTTCTTC | CASSVESNGLQFF | TRBJ2-1 | . | . | TRBV9
TGTGCCAGCAGCTCACGACAGGGGGAAGAGACCCAGTACTTC | CASSSRQGEETQYF | TRBJ2-5 | many | TRBD1 | TRBV7-2
TGCGCCAGCAGCTTGGTGGCAGTCGATGGCTACACCTTC | CASSLVAVDGYTF | TRBJ1-2 | many | . | TRBV5-1
TGTGCCAGCAGTTTCGTGACTAGCGGGAGCAATGAGCAGTTCTTC | CASSFVTSGSNEQFF | TRBJ2-1 | many | TRBD2 | TRBV12-3/TRBV12-4
TGTGCCAGCAGCCAAGTGTCTCACTATGGCTACACCTTC | CASSQVSHYGYTF | TRBJ1-2 | few | . | TRBV3-1
TGCAGTGCTAGGGAACTAGCGGACTTATACGAGCAGTACTTC | CSARELADLYEQYF | TRBJ2-7 | . | TRBD2 | TRBV20-1
TGTGCCAGCAGATTGACGTACGAGCAGTACTTC | CASRLTYEQYF | TRBJ2-7 | . | . | TRBV5-4
TGTGCCAGCAGTCAATCGGGGCTAGCGGGCTTTAGCTCCTACAATGAGCAGTTCTTC | CASSQSGLAGFSSYNEQFF | TRBJ2-1 | . | TRBD2 | TRBV11-2
TGTGCCAGCAGTCGGACTAGCGGGCCCTACAATGAGCAGTTCTTC | CASSRTSGPYNEQFF | TRBJ2-1 | many | TRBD2 | TRBV11-3
TGTGCCAGCAGTAGAAGCGGCTCCGTCTCTGGGGCCAACGTCCTGACTTTC | CASSRSGSVSGANVLTF | TRBJ2-6 | . | . | TRBV14
TGTGCCAGCAGCCTAGGACACGAGATTAGCACAGATACGCAGTATTTT | CASSLGHEISTDTQYF | TRBJ2-3 | few | . | TRBV14
TGTACCAGCAGCTTAGAGGGGCGTCGTATTAATGAGCAGTTCTTC | CTSSLEGRRINEQFF | TRBJ2-1 | . | . | TRBV7-2
TGTGCCAGCAGCCAAATGAGCGGGAGCCATAATACGCAGTATTTT | CASSQMSGSHNTQYF | TRBJ2-3 | few | TRBD2 | TRBV3-1
TGTGCCAGCAGCTTAGTCAAGGAAGAGACCCAGTACTTC | CASSLVKEETQYF | TRBJ2-5 | few | . | TRBV7-2
TGTGCCAGCAGCCACCCGGGCTCCTCCTACAATGAGCAGTTCTTC | CASSHPGSSYNEQFF | TRBJ2-1 | few | . | TRBV7-2
TGCGCCAGCAGCGCCGGGACAGGGGAAGATACGCAGTATTTT | CASSAGTGEDTQYF | TRBJ2-3 | . | TRBD1 | TRBV5-1